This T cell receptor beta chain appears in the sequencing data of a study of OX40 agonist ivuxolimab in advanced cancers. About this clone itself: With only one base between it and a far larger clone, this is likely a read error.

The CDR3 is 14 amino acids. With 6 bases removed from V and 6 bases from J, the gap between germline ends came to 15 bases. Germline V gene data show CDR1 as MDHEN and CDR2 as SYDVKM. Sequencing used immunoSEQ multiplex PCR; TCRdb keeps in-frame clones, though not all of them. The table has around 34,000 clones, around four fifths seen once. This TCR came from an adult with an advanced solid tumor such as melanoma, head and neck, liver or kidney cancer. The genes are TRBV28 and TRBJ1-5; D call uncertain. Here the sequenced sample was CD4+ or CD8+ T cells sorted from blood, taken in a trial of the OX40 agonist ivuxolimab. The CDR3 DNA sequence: TGTGCCAGCAGGTTAGGGCGGTCTATTCAGCCCCAGCATTTT. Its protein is CASRLGRSIQPQHF.